This entry features one TCR beta chain sequence. Other DNA sequences in this sample translate to the same CDR3. This sample stems from a study of shared clonotypes between healthy human individuals. Libraries were prepared by immunoSEQ multiplex PCR; TCRdb keeps only in-frame clonotypes and omits some of them. The sample includes 2,500,000 or so clones, just under 95% of them seen just once. With V trimmed by 2 bases and J by 8 bases, 3 bases remained unmatched. The germline V gene has CDR1 SGDLS and CDR2 YYNGEE. The CDR3 runs 12 residues. Healthy HIV-negative adults with no recent acute infections or vaccinations were recruited as donors.

The material sequenced was naive CD4+ T cells from PBMCs. Noted subset: CD45RA+ positively selected. The chain is built from TRBV9 and TRBJ1-2; 7 bases are shared with TRBD1. The TCR originated in a young man in good health. Some clones in this sample may be carry-over from other donors' samples. The CDR3 nucleotides are TGTGCCAGCAGCGTCCAGGGGGGAGGCTACACCTTC. Protein: CASSVQGGGYTF.